Below are 18 T cell receptor beta chains sequenced from a single sample in a study of T cells after yellow fever vaccination. MiXCR, applied by TCRdb to the 5' RACE reads, yields one record per CDR3 protein. Here the sample spans tens of thousands of distinct CDR3 sequences, approximately 7% being singletons. Sequenced here: CD8+ T cells sorted from PBMCs, sampled 15 days after the yellow fever booster vaccination. The origin of the receptors is a man aged 30 to 39 who received the YFV17D yellow fever vaccine.

This clonotype appeared many times. The V call is TRBV7-9, the J call TRBJ2-3; D may be TRBD2 (5 bases). The V end was cut by 4 bases, the J end by 0 bases, with 11 bases between. The CDR3 loop spans 15 amino acids. Germline CDR1 and CDR2: SEHNR and FQNEAQ (reference sequence). The DNA for the CDR3 is TGTGCCAGCAGCTCAGGACTCAGTAGCACAGATACGCAGTATTTT. Protein product: CASSSGLSSTDTQYF.

This clonotype was counted many times. The gene calls are TRBV5-1 and TRBJ1-2; 8 bases map to TRBD1. The CDR3 length is 15 residues. CDR1 is SGHRS and CDR2 is YFSETQ in the germline V gene. V lost 0 bases, J lost 5 bases, and 6 bases stayed unmatched. CDR3 in amino acids: CASSLVDRASYGYTF. CDR3 DNA sequence: TGCGCCAGCAGCTTGGTGGACAGGGCCTCTTATGGCTACACCTTC.

This clonotype occurred many times. The chain is built from TRBV3-1 and TRBJ2-7; 7 nucleotides match TRBD1. Germline V gene sequence: CDR1 LGHDT, CDR2 YNNKEL (reference sequence). The CDR3 runs 14 residues. After removal of 3 bases from V and 2 bases from J, the junction contained 4 bases not matched to a gene. CDR3 nucleotides: TGTGCCAGCAGCCACCCGGGACAGCCCTACGAGCAGTACTTC. Translating gives CASSHPGQPYEQYF.

This clonotype was recorded at least ten times. V gene TRBV15 combines with J gene TRBJ2-5; D remains unclear. Trimming removed 0 bases at V and 1 base at J, with 15 bases between. The CDR3 has 17 amino acids. CDR1 LNHNV and CDR2 YYDKDF come from the germline V gene (reference sequence). CDR3 protein: CATSRELIGQLQETQYF. For the CDR3, the DNA is TGTGCCACCAGCAGAGAATTAATAGGGCAGCTCCAAGAGACCCAGTACTTC.

This clonotype showed up many times. The gene calls are TRBV7-9 and TRBJ1-4; D is unresolved. Trimming left V 3 bases short and J 8 bases short, with 7 bases between. Germline CDR1 reads SEHNR; CDR2 reads FQNEAQ (reference sequence). This CDR3 region has 12 residues. The CDR3 sequence: CASSLPGEKLFF. CDR3 bases: TGTGCCAGCAGCTTGCCGGGGGAAAAACTGTTTTTT.

This chain uses TRBV5-1 with TRBJ2-7; D might be TRBD1 (7 bases). The CDR3 loop spans 13 amino acids. Trimming shortened V by 3 bases and J by 4 bases, and 11 bases separated the two germline ends. Germline V gives CDR1 SGHRS, CDR2 YFSETQ. In DNA, the CDR3 is TGCGCCAGCAGCTCACAGGGGAGGTACGAGCAGTACTTC. It yields the protein CASSSQGRYEQYF. Looking up the rest from reference TRBV5-1 and TRBJ2-7 gives the full variable domain: KAGVTQTPRYLIKTRGQQVTLSCSPISGHRSVSWYQQTPGQGLQFLFEYFSETQRNKGNFPGRFSGRQFSNSRSEMNVSTLELGDSALYLCASSSQGRYEQYFGPGTRLTVT.

This clonotype occurred many times. The CDR3 DNA reads as TGTGCCAGCAGCTCAGAGCCGGGACTAGCGGGAGAGGGCTACGAGCAGTACTTC. The encoded protein is CASSSEPGLAGEGYEQYF. V and J are TRBV11-1 and TRBJ2-7; 14 bases fit TRBD2. Trimming at V came to 4 bases and at J to 3 bases, leaving 11 bases not matched to a gene. Per the germline V gene, CDR1 is SGHAT and CDR2 is FQDESV (reference sequence). The CDR3 contains 18 residues.

This clonotype was recorded at least ten times. V usage is TRBV12-3 or TRBV12-4 and J usage is TRBJ2-7; D is perhaps TRBD1 (6 bases). The CDR3 is 13 residues long. V was shortened by 8 bases and J by 3 bases, with 14 bases between the two germline ends. The CDR3, as DNA: TGTGCCAGCTCCTCGGGACACAACTACGAGCAGTACTTC. Its translation is CASSSGHNYEQYF.

The chain is built from TRBV6-2 or TRBV6-3 and TRBJ2-1, with 10 bases identical to TRBD2. V trimming: 4 bases; J trimming: 4 bases; junction bases outside the gene matches: 4. The CDR3 extends over 15 amino acids. CDR1 is MNHEY, CDR2 SVGEGT, per germline. Here the CDR3 DNA reads TGTGCCAGCAGTTCGACTAGCGGGCCTTACAATGAGCAGTTCTTC. The encoded protein is CASSSTSGPYNEQFF.

This clonotype was detected ten times or more. CDR3 bases: TGTGCCAGCAGCTTAGGCGGGACGCAGTATTTT. Its translation is CASSLGGTQYF. The V and J genes are TRBV27 and TRBJ2-3, with a possible D match to TRBD2 (5 bases). Germline V lookup: CDR1 MNHEY, CDR2 SMNVEV (reference sequence). The CDR3 sequence is 11 residues long. V dropped 6 bases and J dropped 9 bases, with 10 bases sitting between them.

At least ten counts were recorded for this clonotype. This chain connects TRBV27 to TRBJ1-1; no reliable D call. The V end was cut by 3 bases, the J end by 1 base, with 6 bases between. From germline, CDR1 is MNHEY and CDR2 SMNVEV (reference sequence). The CDR3 spans 13 residues. CDR3 residues: CASSFGGNTEAFF. The CDR3 bases are TGTGCCAGCAGTTTTGGCGGGAACACTGAAGCTTTCTTT.

A note on this clonotype: A clone one base away is much larger, so this may be a read error. This chain uses TRBV29-1 with TRBJ2-7, with 7 bases identical to TRBD2. The CDR3 is 14 amino acids. V was pared by 5 bases and J by 3 bases, with 10 bases of the junction left unmatched. The germline CDR1 and CDR2 sequences are SQVTM and ANQGSEA. In DNA form, the CDR3 reads TGCAGCGTTCTAGCGGCCCCTGGGGTCTACGAGCAGTACTTC. Protein: CSVLAAPGVYEQYF.

Comment on this clonotype: A clone one base away is much larger, so this may be a read error. The rearrangement joins TRBV23-1 to TRBJ1-5, with D unclear. TRBV23-1 is assigned to the ORF class and has an uncertain function. The CDR3 totals 14 residues. The CDR3 DNA reads as TGCGCCAGCAGTCAATCGGCGAGCAAACAGCCCCAGCATTTT. Residues: CASSQSASKQPQHF.

The V gene is TRBV15, the J gene TRBJ1-4, with 7 bases matching TRBD1. The CDR3 spans 15 residues. After removal of 1 base from V and 8 bases from J, the junction contained 7 bases not matched to a gene. Germline V gives CDR1 LNHNV, CDR2 YYDKDF (reference sequence). CDR3 in amino acids: CATSRAGGFGEKLFF. The DNA for the CDR3 is TGTGCCACCAGCAGAGCAGGGGGATTTGGGGAAAAACTGTTTTTT.

This clonotype was counted many times. The genes are TRBV10-2 and TRBJ2-1; TRBD2 matches 8 bases. With 4 bases clipped from V and 5 bases from J, the junction kept 13 bases outside the gene matches. From germline, CDR1 is WSHSY and CDR2 SAAADI. The CDR3 extends over 17 amino acids. The CDR3 DNA reads as TGCGCCAGCAGTGGATTCCAGCGGGAGATGGTCCACAATGAGCAGTTCTTC. Translating gives CASSGFQREMVHNEQFF.

This sequence joins TRBV28 and TRBJ2-7; D is unresolved. The ends were cut back, 1 base at V and 11 bases at J, with 15 bases in the middle. The germline CDR1 and CDR2 sequences are MDHEN and SYDVKM. CDR3 length: 13 amino acids. The CDR3 loop reads CASSLLAGWVKYF. CDR3 bases: TGTGCCAGCAGTTTATTGGCCGGGTGGGTGAAGTACTTC.

This clonotype was found many times. V and J are TRBV27 and TRBJ2-7, with D possibly being TRBD1 (6 bases). The CDR3 runs 13 residues. Germline CDR1 reads MNHEY; CDR2 reads SMNVEV (reference sequence). Trimming pared 4 bases from V and 7 bases from J, leaving 14 bases between. The CDR3 protein is CASSYTGFAEQYF. CDR3 sequence (DNA): TGTGCCAGCAGTTACACAGGGTTCGCGGAGCAGTACTTC.

The sample holds many counts of this clonotype. This sequence joins TRBV27 and TRBJ2-7, with 7 bases that match TRBD1. V shed 5 bases, J shed 6 bases, and the junction held 10 bases outside the gene matches. CDR1 and CDR2 from the germline V gene are MNHEY and SMNVEV (reference sequence). The CDR3 is 14 amino acids. For the CDR3, the DNA is TGTGCCAGCAGTCCGCATACACAGGGGTTCGAGCAGTACTTC. It encodes CASSPHTQGFEQYF.